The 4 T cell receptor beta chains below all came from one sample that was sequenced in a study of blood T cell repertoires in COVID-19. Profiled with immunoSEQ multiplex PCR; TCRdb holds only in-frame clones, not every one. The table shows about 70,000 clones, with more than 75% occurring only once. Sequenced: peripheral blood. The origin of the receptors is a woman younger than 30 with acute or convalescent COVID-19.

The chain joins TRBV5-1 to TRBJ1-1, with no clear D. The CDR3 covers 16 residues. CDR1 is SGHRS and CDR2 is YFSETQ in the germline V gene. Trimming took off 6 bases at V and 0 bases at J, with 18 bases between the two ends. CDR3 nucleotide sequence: TGCGCCAGCAAGTTCCAGGAGGGCAGCATGAACACTGAAGCTTTCTTT. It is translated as CASKFQEGSMNTEAFF. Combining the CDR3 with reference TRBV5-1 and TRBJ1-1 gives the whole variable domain KAGVTQTPRYLIKTRGQQVTLSCSPISGHRSVSWYQQTPGQGLQFLFEYFSETQRNKGNFPGRFSGRQFSNSRSEMNVSTLELGDSALYLCASKFQEGSMNTEAFFGQGTRLTVV.

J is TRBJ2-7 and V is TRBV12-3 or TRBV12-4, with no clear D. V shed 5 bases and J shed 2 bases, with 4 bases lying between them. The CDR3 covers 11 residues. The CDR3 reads CASSRAYEQYF. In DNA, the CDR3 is TGTGCCAGCAGTCGCGCCTACGAGCAGTACTTC.

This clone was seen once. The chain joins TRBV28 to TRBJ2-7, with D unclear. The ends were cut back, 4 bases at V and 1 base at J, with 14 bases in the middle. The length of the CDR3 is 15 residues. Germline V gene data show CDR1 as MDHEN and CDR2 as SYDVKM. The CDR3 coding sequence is TGTGCCAGCAGTTCCCTCTACGCGGCTTCCTACGAGCAGTACTTC. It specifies CASSSLYAASYEQYF.

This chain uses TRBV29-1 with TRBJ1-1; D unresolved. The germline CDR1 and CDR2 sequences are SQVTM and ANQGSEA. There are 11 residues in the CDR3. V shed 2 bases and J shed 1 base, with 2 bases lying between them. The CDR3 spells CSVEQNTEAFF. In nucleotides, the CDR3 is TGCAGCGTTGAACAGAACACTGAAGCTTTCTTT. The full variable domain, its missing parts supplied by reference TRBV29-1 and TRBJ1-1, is SAVISQKPSRDICQRGTSLTIQCQVDSQVTMMFWYRQQPGQSLTLIATANQGSEATYESGFVIDKFPISRPNLTFSTLTVSNMSPEDSSIYLCSVEQNTEAFFGQGTRLTVV.